This T cell receptor beta chain was profiled in a study of cytomegalovirus exposure and HLA in healthy donors. Study overall: Unique TCRs numbering approximately 81 million, obtained from HLA-typed donors, made up an early data release.

Trimming took 6 bases from V and 0 from J; bases not matched to a gene: 23. The CDR3 runs 21 residues. Germline assignment: CDR1 MNHEY and CDR2 SMNVEV (reference sequence). The PCR employed 60 Vbeta primers together with 13 Jbeta primers. Some clones are missing from TCRdb's copy, which holds only in-frame ones; the method was immunoSEQ multiplex PCR. Found here are approximately 200,000 clones, 82% of them singletons; the top ten hold around 6%. The sample consisted of PBMCs. This receptor was obtained from a woman aged 45-65 years in good health and CMV-seropositive. The genes are TRBV27 and TRBJ2-1, with 7 bases that match TRBD2. The CDR3 protein is CASSPRSWGLIPLDSYNEQFF. As DNA, the CDR3 is TGTGCCAGCAGCCCGCGGTCCTGGGGACTAATCCCCTTGGACTCCTACAATGAGCAGTTCTTC.